This T cell receptor (beta chain) was identified during a study of blood T cell repertoires in COVID-19 (dated by TCRdb to 2019 to 2021). Study-level background: Samples covering the acute and convalescent phases of COVID-19 were provided by collaborators in the United States, Italy and Spain. The material from the prospective study consisted of cDNA or gDNA derived from T cells, B-cell-depleted T cells, or PBMCs. The samples were drawn from the first 160 participants of the ongoing ImmuneRACE study and from more than 1,000 subjects provided by 6 global collaborators. The dataset comprised deeply sampled blood TCRbeta repertoires from subjects exposed to, actively infected with, or recovered from COVID-19. Nearly every sample came with metadata listing a de-identified subject ID, COVID-19 status, age in years and sex. A freely available public database, intended as a resource for researchers studying the immune response to SARS-CoV-2, is where the repertoires were released. Where available, HLA class I and class II types were obtained from metadata supplied by the sample provider rather than from assay-based typing.

Broad study findings and their caveats: Clinical and demographic metadata were provided uncurated, with the amount varying by source and participant.

TCRbeta CDR3 regions were amplified from genomic DNA using the immunoSEQ Assay, a bias-controlled multiplex PCR. The published analysis was carried out like this. The number of nucleated cells in each sample was estimated by amplification of reference gene primers within the assay. Sequence reads were collapsed and filtered to measure the absolute abundance of every unique TCRbeta CDR3 rearrangement. For each sample, productive Simpson clonality was calculated by taking the square root of Simpson's diversity index across productive rearrangements. Sourced from immuneACCESS, this table was stored by TCRdb with only in-frame sequences that have V and J called. A share of the clones is absent; for the studies checked, an unresolved V gene accounts for under half, and the remainder has no known explanation. D and trimming come from the DNA, and the V and J calls and clone size come from that table. The sample table shows roughly 230,000 clones, and 85% to 90% are seen once. The top ten hold 3.5% to 4.5% of the sample.

The CDR3 runs 15 amino acids, cysteine and phenylalanine included. Only the CDR3 region is kept as DNA, spanning 45 bases read in frame from base 1. At the junction V is shortened by 1 base and J by 6 bases; bases outside the gene matches: 4. The CDR1 and CDR2 encoded by the germline V gene are SGHAT and FQNNGV. In the prospective study, participants were roughly 18 to 100 years old, resided in about 25 geographic areas of the United States, and were enrolled through a virtual design. In the prospective study, participants were assigned to cohorts based on the clinical history participants reported in a screening survey and a study questionnaire. Mobile phlebotomists in the prospective study collected whole blood, serum and a nasopharyngeal or oropharyngeal swab from every participant. Participants in the prospective study had the option to provide additional blood draws and questionnaires over a 2-month period. Blood samples from the prospective study were shipped frozen or at room temperature prior to DNA extraction.

A remark on this clone: Its antigen remains unidentified. Base qualities were left out, and no much larger clone turns up one base away.

The chain employs TRBV11-2 and TRBJ2-1; TRBD1 agrees with 9 junctional bases. This clonotype was obtained from a woman aged 30 to 39 with acute COVID-19. The sample consisted of PBMCs or T cells enriched from blood (not recorded which). CDR3 reads: CASSLVTGGVNEQFF. The sequence in DNA is TGTGCCAGCAGCTTAGTGACAGGGGGAGTCAATGAGCAGTTCTTC.